The next 27 T cell receptor beta chains were all read from a single sample in a study of cytomegalovirus exposure and HLA in healthy donors. Sequencing used immunoSEQ multiplex PCR; TCRdb keeps in-frame clones, though not all of them. The table records about 330,000 clones, roughly 90% of them present only once. The specimen sequenced was PBMCs. Receptors originate from a woman aged 30 to 39 in good health and CMV-seropositive.

The chain has TRBV29-1 and TRBJ2-2; no definite D call. The V gene lost 3 bases and the J gene lost 6 bases, with 8 bases spanning the gap. Germline-derived CDR1 and CDR2 are SQVTM and ANQGSEA. The CDR3 runs 12 residues. The CDR3, as DNA: TGCAGCGTTGACCTTGTCGCCGGGGAGCTGTTTTTT. As protein: CSVDLVAGELFF.

This clone occurred once. The chain links TRBV6-1 to TRBJ2-2, with 10 bases matching TRBD1. The germline V gene has CDR1 MNHNS and CDR2 SASEGT. V lost 4 bases, J lost 7 bases, and 3 bases stayed unmatched. The CDR3 spans 14 residues. The DNA for the CDR3 is TGTGCCAGCAGTGGACAGGGGGCTGGCGGGGAGCTGTTTTTT. The encoded protein is CASSGQGAGGELFF.

The chain joins TRBV5-1 to TRBJ2-5, with D hard to call. In germline, CDR1 is SGHRS, CDR2 YFSETQ. The CDR3 totals 13 residues. V lost 0 bases, J lost 3 bases, and 6 bases lay in between. CDR3 nucleotide sequence: TGCGCCAGCAGCTTGGAATTAAAAGAGACCCAGTACTTC. The encoded protein is CASSLELKETQYF.

This chain links TRBV7-2 with TRBJ1-2; D perhaps matches TRBD1 (6 bases). V dropped 5 bases and J dropped 2 bases, with 9 bases sitting between them. The germline V gene encodes CDR1 SGHTA and CDR2 FQGNSA. CDR3 size: 13 residues. The CDR3, as DNA: TGTGCCAGCAGCCCGACAGGAAACTATGGCTACACCTTC. This sequence encodes CASSPTGNYGYTF.

The chain couples TRBV5-6 to TRBJ2-5; D possibly uses TRBD1 or TRBD2 (5 bases each). V was cut by 4 bases and J by 7 bases, with 14 bases left in between. Per germline, CDR1 SGHDT and CDR2 YYEEEE. The CDR3 runs 13 residues. CDR3 protein: CASSLGTGGTQYF. The CDR3 DNA sequence: TGTGCCAGCAGCCTGGGGACCGGCGGGACCCAGTACTTC.

The chain couples TRBV20-1 to TRBJ1-1; possibly TRBD1 for D (5 bases). V was trimmed by 3 bases and J by 10 bases, leaving 12 bases between them. The CDR3 consists of 11 residues. Germline CDR1 is DFQATT and CDR2 is SNEGSKA (reference sequence). The CDR3 here is CSASGREPAFF. For the CDR3, the DNA is TGCAGTGCTAGTGGCAGGGAACCAGCTTTCTTT.

The chain carries TRBV28 and TRBJ2-7, with a weak D call TRBD2 (5 bases). The germline CDR1 and CDR2 sequences are MDHEN and SYDVKM. The CDR3 consists of 17 residues. V was cut by 5 bases and J by 0 bases, with 20 bases left in between. CDR3 nucleotide sequence: TGTGCCAGCAGTCTTAGAGGGCCAGCGTCGTACTCCTACGAGCAGTACTTC. Protein product: CASSLRGPASYSYEQYF.

The CDR3 nucleotides are TGTGCCAGCAGCCACAATGGACTAGAGGCGTACGAGCAGTACTTC. Translated, it gives CASSHNGLEAYEQYF. The gene calls are TRBV13 and TRBJ2-7, with 7 nucleotides matching TRBD2. The trim removed 5 bases at V and 4 bases at J, leaving 11 bases unmatched. The CDR3 runs 15 residues. CDR1 is PRHDT, CDR2 FYEKMQ, per germline (reference sequence).

This chain joins TRBV4-2 and TRBJ2-1; weak D call: TRBD2 (5 bases). Germline CDR1 is LGHNA and CDR2 is YNFKEQ. V was pared by 1 base and J by 0 bases, with 13 bases between. The CDR3 runs 17 residues. The CDR3 DNA is TGTGCCAGCAGCCAAGTGACCGGGATTAGCTCCTACAATGAGCAGTTCTTC. It encodes CASSQVTGISSYNEQFF.

The genes are TRBV28 and TRBJ1-6; D is unresolved. This CDR3 spans 12 amino acids. The germline CDR1 and CDR2 sequences are MDHEN and SYDVKM. Trimming pared 6 bases from V and 7 bases from J, leaving 7 bases between. The CDR3: CASSAGNSPLHF. The CDR3, as DNA: TGTGCCAGCAGCGCGGGGAATTCACCCCTCCACTTT.

This rearrangement joins TRBV30 to TRBJ2-7; no definite D call. Germline CDR1 and CDR2: GTSNPN and SVGIG (reference sequence). The CDR3 covers 13 residues. The ends were cut back, 1 base at V and 4 bases at J, with 11 bases in the middle. The CDR3 here is CAWSGGEAYEQYF. The CDR3 coding sequence is TGTGCCTGGAGTGGGGGTGAGGCGTACGAGCAGTACTTC.

The rearrangement links TRBV13 to TRBJ1-2; D is unresolved. CDR3 length equals 17 residues. Trimming removed 5 bases at V and 4 bases at J, with 23 bases between. From germline, CDR1 is PRHDT and CDR2 FYEKMQ (reference sequence). In DNA form, the CDR3 reads TGTGCCAGCAGCCCCGCCTCCGGGCCCACCCGGGGCTATGGCTACACCTTC. This translates into CASSPASGPTRGYGYTF.

The V and J genes are TRBV9 and TRBJ2-2; no clear D. V gave up 0 bases and J gave up 4 bases, with 10 bases separating them. Germline CDR1 is SGDLS and CDR2 is YYNGEE. The CDR3 covers 15 residues. The chain's CDR3 is CASSVAVGATGELFF. For the CDR3, the DNA is TGTGCCAGCAGCGTAGCTGTGGGTGCCACCGGGGAGCTGTTTTTT.

This rearrangement joins TRBV27 to TRBJ2-5; 8 bases line up with TRBD1. The CDR3 has 17 residues. The germline CDR1 and CDR2 sequences are MNHEY and SMNVEV (reference sequence). V lost 2 bases, J lost 2 bases, and 10 bases stayed unmatched. CDR3 DNA: TGTGCCAGCAGTTTAAGGGCAGGGGGCCTCGGACAAGAGACCCAGTACTTC. As protein: CASSLRAGGLGQETQYF.

The V gene is TRBV6-1, the J gene TRBJ1-1, with D possibly TRBD1 on 6 matching bases. Trimming took 6 bases from V and 6 from J, leaving 20 bases between them. CDR3 length equals 15 residues. In germline, CDR1 is MNHNS, CDR2 SASEGT. The CDR3 is CASSRPSTGFPEAFF. The CDR3, as DNA: TGTGCCAGCAGCCGCCCCTCAACAGGGTTCCCTGAAGCTTTCTTT.

The V call is TRBV5-1, the J call TRBJ2-2; 10 nucleotides align to TRBD1. Germline trimming cut 3 bases from V and 9 bases from J; bases unmatched to any gene: 11. The CDR3 contains 16 residues. CDR1 is SGHRS and CDR2 is YFSETQ in the germline V gene. The CDR3 DNA reads as TGCGCCAGCAGCTCCCAACCGGGGACAGGGGAAAGGGAGCTGTTTTTT. Amino acid sequence: CASSSQPGTGERELFF.

The V and J genes are TRBV4-1 and TRBJ1-4; possibly TRBD1 for D (5 bases). Germline loops: CDR1 MGHRA, CDR2 YSYEKL. Trimming cost V 8 bases and J 4 bases, with 20 bases left between them. This CDR3 is 16 amino acids long. CDR3 bases: TGCGCCAGCCACAAAGTCAGACAGCACGATAATGAAAAACTGTTTTTT. Residues: CASHKVRQHDNEKLFF.

J is TRBJ2-1 and V is TRBV29-1; 9 bases are shared with TRBD2. CDR3 length equals 14 residues. J lost 7 bases, V lost 8 bases, and 12 bases had no gene match. Germline loops: CDR1 SQVTM, CDR2 ANQGSEA. CDR3 sequence: CSTLTSGPWNEQFF. CDR3 in DNA: TGCAGCACACTGACTAGCGGCCCGTGGAATGAGCAGTTCTTC.

V and J are TRBV15 and TRBJ1-2, with D possibly matching TRBD1 (6 bases). This CDR3 contains 14 residues. The germline V and J ends were trimmed by 4 bases and 3 bases, with 12 bases remaining between them. Germline CDR1 and CDR2: LNHNV and YYDKDF (reference sequence). The DNA of the CDR3 is TGTGCCACCAGCAACAGGGTGGACGACTATGGCTACACCTTC. Its protein product is CATSNRVDDYGYTF.

The gene calls are TRBV28 and TRBJ2-3; D might be TRBD1 (6 bases). Germline lookup yields CDR1 MDHEN and CDR2 SYDVKM. Deletions cut 6 bases from V and 5 bases from J, with 9 bases between. The CDR3 covers 12 residues. The CDR3 loop reads CASREQGDTQYF. The CDR3 nucleotides read TGTGCCAGCAGGGAACAGGGAGATACGCAGTATTTT.

The chain carries TRBV6-6 and TRBJ2-2; TRBD1 agrees at 7 bases. Germline CDR1 and CDR2: MNHNY and SVGAGI (reference sequence). CDR3 length: 15 amino acids. Unmatched junction bases numbered 5, after V lost 6 bases and J lost 1 base. The DNA for the CDR3 is TGTGCCAGCAGCGCCGGGACAGTGAACACCGGGGAGCTGTTTTTT. Protein product: CASSAGTVNTGELFF.

The rearrangement links TRBV5-1 to TRBJ2-6, with D perhaps TRBD2 (6 bases). The CDR3 has 14 amino acids. CDR1 and CDR2 (germline): SGHRS, YFSETQ. V lost 7 bases and J lost 0, with 8 bases in between. The CDR3 spells CASGGNSGANVLTF. The CDR3 DNA reads TGCGCCAGCGGCGGGAACTCTGGGGCCAACGTCCTGACTTTC.

This CDR3 is CASRSSGGPDTQYF. The CDR3 DNA follows: TGTGCCAGCAGGTCTAGCGGTGGCCCAGATACGCAGTATTTT. The rearrangement links TRBV27 to TRBJ2-3; 7 bases are a match to TRBD2. The CDR3 is 14 residues long. Trimming took 6 bases from V and 4 from J; bases not matched to a gene: 7. The germline CDR1 and CDR2 sequences are MNHEY and SMNVEV (reference sequence).

About this clone itself: In the same sample, other DNA sequences code for this CDR3. The V call is TRBV28, the J call TRBJ1-1; 7 nucleotides match TRBD1. J lost 7 bases, V lost 2 bases, and 1 base had no gene match. The CDR3 has 12 amino acids. The germline V gene encodes CDR1 MDHEN and CDR2 SYDVKM. CDR3 loop: CASSLRTGEAFF. Written as DNA, the CDR3 is TGTGCCAGCAGTTTACGGACAGGTGAAGCTTTCTTT.

The chain carries TRBV5-1 and TRBJ2-1; weak D call: TRBD2 (5 bases). This CDR3 spans 15 amino acids. V shed 0 bases and J shed 5 bases, with 12 bases lying between them. Germline V lookup: CDR1 SGHRS, CDR2 YFSETQ. The CDR3 DNA follows: TGCGCCAGCAGCTTGGAGTCTAGCCCTAACAATGAGCAGTTCTTC. Its translation is CASSLESSPNNEQFF. The full variable domain, rest sourced from reference TRBV5-1 and TRBJ2-1, is KAGVTQTPRYLIKTRGQQVTLSCSPISGHRSVSWYQQTPGQGLQFLFEYFSETQRNKGNFPGRFSGRQFSNSRSEMNVSTLELGDSALYLCASSLESSPNNEQFFGPGTRLTVL.

The chain recombines TRBV9 with TRBJ2-3, with TRBD1 as a possible D gene (6 bases). Germline V CDR1 and CDR2: SGDLS, YYNGEE. This CDR3 has 17 amino acids. With 2 bases removed from V and 6 bases from J, the gap between germline ends came to 22 bases. The CDR3 reads CASSVGAVRVVGDTQYF. The DNA of the CDR3 is TGTGCCAGCAGCGTGGGGGCAGTTCGGGTTGTCGGGGATACGCAGTATTTT.

In this sample, this clone turned up once. The chain carries TRBV30 and TRBJ1-1; possible D gene TRBD1, 6 bases. The germline V gene encodes CDR1 GTSNPN and CDR2 SVGIG (reference sequence). V lost 8 bases and J lost 4, with 20 bases in between. The CDR3 has 14 residues. Here the CDR3 DNA reads TGTGCCGGGGGGCCCGGGGTCTTGGGCACTGAAGCTTTCTTT. Its translation: CAGGPGVLGTEAFF.